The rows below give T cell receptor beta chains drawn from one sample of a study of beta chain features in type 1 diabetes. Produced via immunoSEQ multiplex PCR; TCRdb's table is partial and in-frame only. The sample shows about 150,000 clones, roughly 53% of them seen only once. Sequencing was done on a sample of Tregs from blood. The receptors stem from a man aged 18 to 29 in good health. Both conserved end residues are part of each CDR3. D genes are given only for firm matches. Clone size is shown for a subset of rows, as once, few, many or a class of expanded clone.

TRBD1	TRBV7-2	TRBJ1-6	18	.	TGTGCCAGCAGCTTAGAGCCCCAGGGACAGGGGTTTATTTCACCCCTCCACTTT	CASSLEPQGQGFISPLHF
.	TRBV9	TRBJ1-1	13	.	TGTGCCAGCAGCGTAGGACAGCTCACTGAAGCTTTCTTT	CASSVGQLTEAFF
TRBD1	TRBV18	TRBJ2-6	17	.	TGTGCCAGCTCACCCCGGGACAGGGGCTCTGGGGCCAACGTCCTGACTTTC	CASSPRDRGSGANVLTF
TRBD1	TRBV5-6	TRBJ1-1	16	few	TGTGCCAGCAGCTTGGTGGGACAGGGGGTGGGCAATGAAGCTTTCTTT	CASSLVGQGVGNEAFF
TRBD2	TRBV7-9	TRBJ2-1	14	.	TGTGCCAGCACTCGGACTAGCGGCTACAATGAGCAGTTCTTC	CASTRTSGYNEQFF
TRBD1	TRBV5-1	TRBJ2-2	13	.	TGCGCCAGCGGGACAGGGAACACCGGGGAGCTGTTTTTT	CASGTGNTGELFF
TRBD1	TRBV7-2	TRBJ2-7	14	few	TGTGCCAGCAGCTTATCGGGACAGCACTACGAGCAGTACTTC	CASSLSGQHYEQYF
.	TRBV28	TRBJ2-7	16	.	TGTGCCAGCAGTTCGGGTCAGGGAATTGGGACCTACGAGCAGTACTTC	CASSSGQGIGTYEQYF
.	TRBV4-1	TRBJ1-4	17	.	TGCGCCAGCAGCCACGGACAAGGGGCTTCAACTAATGAAAAACTGTTTTTT	CASSHGQGASTNEKLFF
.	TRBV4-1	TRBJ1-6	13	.	TGCGCCAGCGGAATGGGGGGGCGCTCACCCCTCCACTTT	CASGMGGRSPLHF
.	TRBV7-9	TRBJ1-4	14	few	TGTGCCAGCAGCCCGCGGGTTTTTAATGAAAAACTGTTTTTT	CASSPRVFNEKLFF
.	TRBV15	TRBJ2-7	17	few	TGTGCCACCAGCAGAGATCCCCAGGGACTTAGCTCCTACGAGCAGTACTTC	CATSRDPQGLSSYEQYF
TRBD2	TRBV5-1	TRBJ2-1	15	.	TGCGCCAGCAGCCTCGGGACTAGCGTTTACAATGAGCAGTTCTTC	CASSLGTSVYNEQFF
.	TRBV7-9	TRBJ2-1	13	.	TGTGCCATACAGGAGACAATTTACAATGAGCAGTTCTTC	CAIQETIYNEQFF
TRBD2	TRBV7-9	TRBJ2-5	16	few	TGTGCCAGCAGCTTGGGACTAGCGGAATTCCAAGAGACCCAGTACTTC	CASSLGLAEFQETQYF
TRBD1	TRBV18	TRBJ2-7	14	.	TGTGCCAGCTCAGCTGGGACAGGGCTCTACGAGCAGTACTTC	CASSAGTGLYEQYF